The 25 T cell receptor beta chains reported below all come from one sample, sequenced in a study of Ad26.COV2.S vaccination and SARS-CoV-2 variants. Produced via immunoSEQ multiplex PCR; TCRdb's table is partial and in-frame only. The table includes about 350,000 clones, around nine tenths detected once. Stated treatment: around 19 received Ad26.COV2.S at low or high dose, single or two shots; 5 received placebo; per-sample allocation not given. Specimen acquisition occurred on day 63 following the initial vaccine or placebo injection. The sample in question was peripheral blood, obtained in a trial of Ad26.COV2.S vaccine versus placebo. Source of these receptors: a person between 18 and 59 years old who received the Ad26.COV2.S COVID-19 vaccine or a placebo.

The chain has TRBV5-6 and TRBJ2-2; D unresolved. The germline gives CDR1 SGHDT, CDR2 YYEEEE. This CDR3 comprises 13 residues. V lost 4 bases to trimming and J lost 6 bases, with 10 bases between them. CDR3 region: CASSPMSPGELFF. The CDR3, as DNA: TGTGCCAGCAGCCCTATGTCTCCCGGGGAGCTGTTTTTT.

The rearrangement uses TRBV4-2 and TRBJ1-2, with TRBD1 identical over 7 bases. After removal of 3 bases from V and 4 bases from J, the junction contained 5 bases not matched to a gene. Germline V gives CDR1 LGHNA, CDR2 YNFKEQ. This CDR3 is built from 14 residues. The CDR3 DNA sequence: TGTGCCAGCAGCCACGGGACAGAAGGCTATGGCTACACCTTC. Its translation is CASSHGTEGYGYTF.

The CDR3 loop reads CASSYKAVNEQFF. DNA for the CDR3: TGTGCCAGCAGTTACAAGGCGGTCAATGAGCAGTTCTTC. V usage is TRBV6-2 or TRBV6-3 and J usage is TRBJ2-1, with no clear D. Per germline, CDR1 MNHEY and CDR2 SVGEGT. V was cut by 2 bases and J by 6 bases, with 8 bases left in between. The CDR3 has 13 amino acids.

The rearrangement uses TRBV19 and TRBJ1-1, with 10 bases lining up with TRBD1. This CDR3 has 15 residues. CDR1 is LNHDA, CDR2 SQIVND, per germline (reference sequence). Germline trimming cut 4 bases from V and 0 bases from J; bases unmatched to any gene: 2. The CDR3 reads CASSRQGALNTEAFF. The CDR3 region has the DNA TGTGCCAGTAGTAGACAGGGGGCCTTGAACACTGAAGCTTTCTTT.

This chain uses TRBV7-2 with TRBJ2-3; the D is unclear. The V gene's germline CDR1 is SGHTA and CDR2 FQGNSA. V lost 2 bases, J lost 3 bases, and 18 bases lay in between. There are 17 residues in the CDR3. CDR3 region: CASSLSLASRATDTQYF. DNA of the CDR3: TGTGCCAGCAGCTTATCATTGGCAAGTCGGGCGACAGATACGCAGTATTTT.

CDR3 sequence: CASSYSEGLPYGYTF. The CDR3 DNA follows: TGTGCCAGCAGTTACTCGGAGGGCCTCCCCTATGGCTACACCTTC. The chain has TRBV6-5 and TRBJ1-2; unclear D gene. CDR3 length equals 15 residues. V gave up 0 bases and J gave up 4 bases, with 12 bases separating them. CDR1 and CDR2 (germline): MNHEY, SVGAGI.

The V gene is TRBV7-2, the J gene TRBJ1-2; D ambiguous. Germline V CDR1 and CDR2: SGHTA, FQGNSA. The CDR3 totals 15 residues. The V gene lost 3 bases and the J gene lost 0 bases, with 11 bases spanning the gap. The CDR3 is CASSFYTEPNYGYTF. Written as DNA, the CDR3 is TGTGCCAGCAGCTTCTATACGGAACCTAACTATGGCTACACCTTC.

This clone turned up a few times. The chain combines TRBV7-6 with TRBJ2-7; the match to TRBD1 covers 7 bases. Germline V gene lookup returns CDR1 SGHVS and CDR2 FNYEAQ. V shed 1 base and J 0 bases; nucleotides not matched to a gene: 3. The CDR3 spans 15 residues. For the CDR3, the DNA is TGTGCCAGCAGCTTAGTTGACAGGGCCTCCTACGAGCAGTACTTC. Translating gives CASSLVDRASYEQYF.

The chain employs TRBV7-2 and TRBJ2-7; D perhaps matches TRBD1 (6 bases). Germline lookup yields CDR1 SGHTA and CDR2 FQGNSA. The V end was cut by 5 bases, the J end by 2 bases, with 13 bases between. This CDR3 region has 14 residues. The CDR3 here is CASSNRVGAYEQYF. DNA for the CDR3: TGTGCCAGCAGCAACAGGGTAGGAGCCTACGAGCAGTACTTC. Looking up the rest from reference TRBV7-2 and TRBJ2-7 gives the full variable domain: GAGVSQSPSNKVTEKGKDVELRCDPISGHTALYWYRQSLGQGLEFLIYFQGNSAPDKSGLPSDRFSAERTGGSVSTLTIQRTQQEDSAVYLCASSNRVGAYEQYFGPGTRLTVT.

This chain uses TRBV18 with TRBJ2-5; D is ambiguous. This CDR3 has 13 amino acids. Trimming took off 8 bases at V and 2 bases at J, with 12 bases between the two ends. The germline gives CDR1 KGHSH, CDR2 LQKENI. This CDR3 is CASPLPEQETQYF. The DNA for the CDR3 is TGTGCCAGCCCCCTACCCGAACAAGAGACCCAGTACTTC.

The chain recombines TRBV13 with TRBJ2-1; D not resolved. The ends were cut back, 3 bases at V and 6 bases at J, with 12 bases in the middle. The CDR3 is 14 residues long. Germline V gives CDR1 PRHDT, CDR2 FYEKMQ (reference sequence). CDR3 sequence (DNA): TGTGCCAGCAGCTTCTTGCCAACTCTCAATGAGCAGTTCTTC. Its protein is CASSFLPTLNEQFF.

This chain joins TRBV28 and TRBJ1-2; D might be TRBD1 (6 bases). V lost 6 bases and J lost 4, with 18 bases in between. Germline V lookup: CDR1 MDHEN, CDR2 SYDVKM. The length of the CDR3 is 15 residues. The CDR3 loop reads CASSPTGQSGYGYTF. The CDR3 DNA follows: TGTGCCAGCAGCCCAACCGGACAGTCCGGCTATGGCTACACCTTC.

V is TRBV7-9 and J is TRBJ2-3; the D call may be TRBD1 or TRBD2 (5 bases each). Germline V gene data show CDR1 as SEHNR and CDR2 as FQNEAQ (reference sequence). V lost 5 bases, J lost 3 bases, and 9 bases lay in between. The CDR3 sequence is 13 residues long. The chain's CDR3 is CASSVGTTDTQYF. As DNA, the CDR3 is TGTGCCAGCAGCGTCGGGACGACAGATACGCAGTATTTT.

V is TRBV5-4 and J is TRBJ1-6, with a tentative D call TRBD1 (5 bases). Germline CDR1 SGHNT, CDR2 YYREEE (reference sequence). V lost 0 bases to trimming and J lost 10 bases, with 14 bases between them. CDR3 length equals 15 residues. The DNA for the CDR3 is TGTGCCAGCAGCTTGGGAGCTTGGCGGGGGTCACCCCTCCACTTT. Its translation: CASSLGAWRGSPLHF.

V is TRBV19 and J is TRBJ2-5; D might be TRBD2 (7 bases). Germline V gives CDR1 LNHDA, CDR2 SQIVND (reference sequence). V was cut by 3 bases and J by 5 bases, with 19 bases left in between. The CDR3 sequence is 16 residues long. Here the CDR3 DNA reads TGTGCCAGTAGTATGTGGGGAGGGGGGGCCGTGGAGACCCAGTACTTC. It codes for CASSMWGGGAVETQYF.

The chain couples TRBV21-1 to TRBJ2-7. TRBV21-1 is a pseudogene locus. The CDR3 has 14 amino acids. The chain's CDR3 is CASSKCEGLYEQYF. CDR3 bases: TGTGCCAGCAGCAAGTGCGAGGGGCTCTACGAGCAGTACTTC.

This chain links TRBV7-9 with TRBJ1-2; D is perhaps TRBD1 (5 bases). The CDR3 has 14 residues. Per germline, CDR1 SEHNR and CDR2 FQNEAQ (reference sequence). Trimming removed 4 bases from V and 8 bases from J, with 17 bases in between. The DNA of the CDR3 is TGTGCCAGCAGCTCCGGACCGGGGACGAAGGGCTACACCTTC. Protein product: CASSSGPGTKGYTF.

This sequence joins TRBV19 and TRBJ1-1, with no clear D. This CDR3 has 13 residues. Germline CDR1 reads LNHDA; CDR2 reads SQIVND (reference sequence). Trimming shortened V by 4 bases and J by 1 base, and 7 bases separated the two germline ends. The DNA for the CDR3 is TGTGCCAGTAGTACAGACCCGAACACTGAAGCTTTCTTT. Amino acids: CASSTDPNTEAFF.

This chain links TRBV11-2 with TRBJ1-1; D not resolved. Trimming took 1 base from V and 7 from J, leaving 7 bases between them. Germline CDR1 reads SGHAT; CDR2 reads FQNNGV. This CDR3 comprises 12 residues. Here the CDR3 DNA reads TGTGCCAGCAGCTTAGGTGGGGATGAAGCTTTCTTT. Amino acid sequence: CASSLGGDEAFF.

The V call is TRBV7-9, the J call TRBJ1-2; D possibly corresponds to TRBD1 (5 bases). Looked up from germline, CDR1 is SEHNR and CDR2 is FQNEAQ (reference sequence). The CDR3 totals 12 residues. V lost 5 bases, J lost 8 bases, and 12 bases lay in between. The CDR3 DNA is TGTGCCAGCAGCCCCAACGGGGGGGGCTACACCTTC. Translating it yields CASSPNGGGYTF.

The chain has TRBV10-3 and TRBJ2-7; D assignment may be TRBD1 or TRBD2 (5 bases each). Trimming shortened V by 8 bases and J by 0 bases, and 14 bases separated the two germline ends. CDR3 size: 14 residues. Germline CDR1 ENHRY, CDR2 SYGVKD. The CDR3 protein is CAIGTTPNSYEQYF. The CDR3 DNA follows: TGTGCCATCGGGACCACCCCAAACTCCTACGAGCAGTACTTC.

The rearrangement links TRBV4-3 to TRBJ2-7; tentatively, D is TRBD2 (5 bases). The V end was cut by 1 base, the J end by 0 bases, with 16 bases between. CDR3 size: 17 residues. Germline CDR1 and CDR2: LGHNA and YSLEER. CDR3 sequence reads: CASSQVRVDGNSYEQYF. The CDR3 nucleotides read TGCGCCAGCAGCCAAGTTAGGGTGGACGGGAACTCCTACGAGCAGTACTTC.

Only one count was recorded for this clone. The rearrangement uses TRBV28 and TRBJ2-1; no clear D gene. The CDR3 covers 14 residues. Germline loops: CDR1 MDHEN, CDR2 SYDVKM. Trimming took off 6 bases at V and 14 bases at J, with 23 bases between the two ends. The CDR3 region has the DNA TGTGCCAGCAGCGCCTCCCCCGGGCTTCTAAGAAAGTTCTTC. Amino acids: CASSASPGLLRKFF.

The V and J genes are TRBV4-2 and TRBJ2-2; 8 bases are a match to TRBD1. V lost 0 bases, J lost 5 bases, and 5 bases stayed unmatched. The CDR3 is 16 residues long. Germline CDR1 and CDR2: LGHNA and YNFKEQ. CDR3 region: CASSQETRGRTGELFF. The DNA of the CDR3 is TGTGCCAGCAGCCAAGAAACCAGGGGGCGGACCGGGGAGCTGTTTTTT.

J is TRBJ1-5 and V is TRBV2; maybe TRBD1 (6 bases). The CDR3 sequence is 13 residues long. Germline V CDR1 and CDR2: SNHLY, FYNNEI. V lost 5 bases, J lost 7 bases, and 12 bases lay in between. The CDR3, as DNA: TGTGCCAGCAGTTTCAGGGGAGGCCAGCCCCAGCATTTT. It translates to CASSFRGGQPQHF.